Below are 10 T cell receptor beta chains sequenced from a single sample in a study (dated by TCRdb to between 2014 and 2016). The library relied on 5' RACE. Instrument on record: Illumina MiSeq. TCRdb passed the public sequencing reads through fastp at Q25 and MiXCR, retaining productive beta sequences. Merged by CDR3 protein, the rows form single entries marked with the most common genes and DNA. In all, the sample holds roughly 55,000 distinct CDR3 sequences, and around 25% of those were seen once. Jointly, the top ten make up 3.2% of the sample. Sequenced sample: tumor-infiltrating naive CD4+ T cells sorted from the breast tumor. The sample's cell subset or site label is to be understood as: naive CD4+ T cells, CD4+CD45RA+CD25-. The receptor source for this set is a female donor with breast cancer.

This clonotype was observed a few times. This chain uses TRBV29-1 with TRBJ2-3; TRBD2 agrees at 7 bases. The J segment lost 1 base and the V segment lost 7 bases, leaving 8 bases of the junction unmatched. This CDR3 has 14 residues. Germline CDR1 and CDR2: SQVTM and ANQGSEA. The CDR3 sequence is CSAPGLSGTDTQYF. CDR3 coding DNA: TGCAGCGCCCCGGGACTATCGGGCACAGATACGCAGTATTTT.

V gene TRBV20-1 combines with J gene TRBJ2-7; 12 bases align to TRBD2. This CDR3 is 17 amino acids long. Losses at the gene ends were 5 bases for V and 1 base for J; bases not matched to a gene: 12. Germline V gene lookup returns CDR1 DFQATT and CDR2 SNEGSKA (reference sequence). CDR3 sequence (DNA): TGCAGTGCTCCCTCCTTCTTGACTAGCGGGAGTTCCTACGAGCAGTACTTC. It encodes CSAPSFLTSGSSYEQYF.

The chain has TRBV5-1 and TRBJ2-4; D is perhaps TRBD1 or TRBD2 (5 bases each). This CDR3 is built from 17 residues. Looked up from germline, CDR1 is SGHRS and CDR2 is YFSETQ. The V end was cut by 4 bases, the J end by 0 bases, with 17 bases between. CDR3 amino acids: CASSPDGTHLAKNIQYF. The CDR3 coding sequence is TGCGCCAGCAGCCCTGACGGGACCCACCTAGCCAAAAACATTCAGTACTTC.

This clonotype came up a few times. The V call is TRBV27, the J call TRBJ2-5; D may be TRBD2 (5 bases). Trimming left V 2 bases short and J 3 bases short, with 13 bases between. This CDR3 is built from 15 residues. CDR1 MNHEY and CDR2 SMNVEV come from the germline V gene (reference sequence). The CDR3, as DNA: TGTGCCAGCAGTTTAGATTGGCGGGCAGAAGAGACCCAGTACTTC. Protein sequence: CASSLDWRAEETQYF.

This clonotype was recorded a few times. This chain connects TRBV4-2 to TRBJ1-1; the match to TRBD1 covers 8 bases. CDR1 is LGHNA and CDR2 is YNFKEQ in the germline V gene. This CDR3 has 14 amino acids. Trimming cost V 1 base and J 5 bases; bases outside gene matches: 3. In nucleotides, the CDR3 is TGTGCCAGCAGCCAAGGGGACAGGTTTACTGAAGCTTTCTTT. It encodes CASSQGDRFTEAFF.

As to this clonotype: With a much larger clone just one base away, this may be a read error. Given the absence of the conserved phenylalanine or tryptophan at the CDR3 end, a read error is likely. V is TRBV29-1 and J is TRBJ1-3, with 9 nucleotides matching TRBD1. The CDR3 runs to 13 residues. The germline gives CDR1 SQVTM, CDR2 ANQGSEA. V lost 7 bases and J lost 4; bases outside the gene matches: 5. CDR3 nucleotides: TGCAGCGCGGGACAGGGTGCGGGAAACACCATATATCTT. This encodes CSAGQGAGNTIYL.

The chain employs TRBV2 and TRBJ2-5; no definite D call. V was trimmed by 5 bases and J by 5 bases, leaving 3 bases between them. Germline CDR1 and CDR2: SNHLY and FYNNEI. The length of the CDR3 is 10 residues. CDR3 protein: CASSSETQYF. Written as DNA, the CDR3 is TGTGCCAGCAGTTCGGAGACCCAGTACTTC. The variable domain in full, completed from reference TRBV2 and TRBJ2-5, reads EPEVTQTPSHQVTQMGQEVILRCVPISNHLYFYWYRQILGQKVEFLVSFYNNEISEKSEIFDDQFSVERPDGSNFTLKIRSTKLEDSAMYFCASSSETQYFGPGTRLLVL.

This clonotype turned up a few times. Sequence at one end of the junction differs from germline and may be a read error. This chain links TRBV7-7 with TRBJ2-3; 8 nucleotides agree with TRBD1. Germline V CDR1 and CDR2: SSHAT, FNYEAQ (reference sequence). CDR3 size: 18 residues. Written as DNA, the CDR3 is TGTGCTAGCAGCTTAGCCCCGACAGGGGATAGGAGAACAGATACGCAGTATTTT. Its translation is CASSLAPTGDRRTDTQYF.

Many counts were recorded for this clonotype. The rearrangement joins TRBV5-1 to TRBJ2-3; a possible D gene is TRBD1 (6 bases). The CDR3 is made up of 16 amino acids. Per the germline V gene, CDR1 is SGHRS and CDR2 is YFSETQ. Trimming left V 3 bases short and J 1 base short, with 15 bases between. The CDR3 bases are TGCGCCAGCAGCTCTCAGAACAGGGCTCGCACAGATACGCAGTATTTT. Translated, it gives CASSSQNRARTDTQYF.

There are a few counts of this clonotype. The rearrangement joins TRBV5-5 to TRBJ1-1, with TRBD1 identical over 9 bases. Per germline, CDR1 SGHKS and CDR2 YYEKEE (reference sequence). The CDR3 is 15 amino acids. V lost 3 bases, J lost 3 bases, and 6 bases stayed unmatched. CDR3 in amino acids: CASSSRQGVDTEAFF. The CDR3 DNA is TGTGCCAGCAGCTCCCGACAGGGGGTGGACACTGAAGCTTTCTTT.